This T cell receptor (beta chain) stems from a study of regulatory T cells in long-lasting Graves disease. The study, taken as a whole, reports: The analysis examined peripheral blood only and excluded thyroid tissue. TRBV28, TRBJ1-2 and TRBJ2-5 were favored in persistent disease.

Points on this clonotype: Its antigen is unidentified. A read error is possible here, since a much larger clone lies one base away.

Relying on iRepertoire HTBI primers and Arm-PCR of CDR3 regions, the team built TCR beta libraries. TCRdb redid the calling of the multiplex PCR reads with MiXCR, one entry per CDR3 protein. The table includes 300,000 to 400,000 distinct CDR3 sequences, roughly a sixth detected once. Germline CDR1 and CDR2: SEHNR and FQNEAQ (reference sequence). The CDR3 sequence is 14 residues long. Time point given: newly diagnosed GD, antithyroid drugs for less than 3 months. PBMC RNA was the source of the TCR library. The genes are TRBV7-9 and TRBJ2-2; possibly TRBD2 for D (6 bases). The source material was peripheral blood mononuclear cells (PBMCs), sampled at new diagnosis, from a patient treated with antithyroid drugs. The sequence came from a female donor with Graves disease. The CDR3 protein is CASSLNGNTGGLFF. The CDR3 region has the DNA TGTGCCAGCAGCTTGAACGGAAACACCGGGGGGCTGTTTTTT.